These 24 T cell receptor beta chains originate from one sample sequenced in a study of blood T cell repertoires in COVID-19. The data were produced by immunoSEQ multiplex PCR, yet TCRdb's version contains in-frame clones alone and is incomplete. The sample has 50,000 or so clones, about 82% seen once; the top ten hold approximately 23%. Sequenced: peripheral blood. The receptors originated from a woman older than 75 with acute or convalescent COVID-19.

The rearrangement links TRBV18 to TRBJ2-5; a weak D match, TRBD2 (6 bases). The CDR3 runs 16 residues. CDR1 and CDR2 from the germline V gene are KGHSH and LQKENI. Deletions cut 2 bases from V and 1 base from J, with 14 bases between. CDR3 in amino acids: CASSPGRQKIQETQYF. CDR3 DNA sequence: TGTGCCAGCTCACCAGGGAGGCAGAAAATCCAAGAGACCCAGTACTTC.

The gene calls are TRBV15 and TRBJ2-3; 14 bases line up with TRBD2. Germline CDR1 and CDR2: LNHNV and YYDKDF (reference sequence). The CDR3 has 15 residues. V lost 6 bases and J lost 3; bases outside the gene matches: 2. CDR3 residues: CATSRLAGGTDTQYF. The CDR3 coding sequence is TGTGCCACCAGTAGACTAGCGGGAGGGACAGATACGCAGTATTTT.

The rearrangement joins TRBV5-6 to TRBJ2-1, with D tentatively TRBD1 (6 bases). Trimming took off 3 bases at V and 12 bases at J, with 16 bases between the two ends. The V gene's germline CDR1 is SGHDT and CDR2 YYEEEE. The CDR3 sequence is 13 residues long. As DNA, the CDR3 is TGTGCCAGCAGCTCGTCAGGGGCGTTTGTGCAGTTCTTC. Translated, it gives CASSSSGAFVQFF.

The chain combines TRBV3-1 (or the pseudogene TRBV3-2) with TRBJ1-4; D is possibly TRBD1 (6 bases). The CDR3 spans 15 residues. Per germline, CDR1 LGHDT and CDR2 YNNKEL (reference sequence). The V and J ends lost 4 bases and 7 bases respectively, with 16 bases between them. CDR3 sequence (DNA): TGTGCCAGCAGCCGCCCGACAGGCTCCGGTGAAAAACTGTTTTTT. This sequence encodes CASSRPTGSGEKLFF.

The chain has TRBV7-9 and TRBJ2-7; 9 positions match TRBD2. This CDR3 contains 15 residues. J gave up 1 base and V 0 bases, and 1 base lay outside the gene matches. Germline assignment: CDR1 SEHNR and CDR2 FQNEAQ (reference sequence). The CDR3 DNA is TGTGCCAGCAGCTTAGCTAGCGGGGGATCCTACGAGCAGTACTTC. Protein product: CASSLASGGSYEQYF. Full variable domain (rest looked up from reference TRBV7-9 and TRBJ2-7): DTGVSQNPRHKITKRGQNVTFRCDPISEHNRLYWYRQTLGQGPEFLTYFQNEAQLEKSRLLSDRFSAERPKGSFSTLEIQRTEQGDSAMYLCASSLASGGSYEQYFGPGTRLTVT.

The chain carries TRBV24-1 and TRBJ2-7; 11 bases map to TRBD1. The CDR3 covers 16 residues. The junction had 19 bases not matched to a gene; V was cut back by 12 bases and J by 7 bases. CDR1 is KGHDR and CDR2 is SFDVKD in the germline V gene. The DNA for the CDR3 is TGTGCCTTCGGACAGGGGGCGGCAAATACCGATATTGAGCAGTACGTC. This codes for CAFGQGAANTDIEQYV.

This clone was counted between two and nine times. The genes are TRBV5-4 and TRBJ1-5; the match to TRBD1 covers 8 bases. V shed 4 bases, J shed 9 bases, and the junction held 9 bases outside the gene matches. The CDR3 consists of 14 residues. Germline V gives CDR1 SGHNT, CDR2 YYREEE (reference sequence). The CDR3 reads CASSAGQGQGPQHF. CDR3 DNA sequence: TGTGCCAGCAGCGCCGGACAGGGCCAAGGGCCCCAGCATTTT.

The chain recombines TRBV11-2 with TRBJ2-7; 9 nucleotides line up with TRBD2. This CDR3 has 15 amino acids. The germline V gene has CDR1 SGHAT and CDR2 FQNNGV. Germline trimming cut 2 bases from V and 4 bases from J; bases unmatched to any gene: 6. The DNA of the CDR3 is TGTGCCAGCAGCTTAATGACTAGCGGTAGGTACGAGCAGTACGTC. It yields the protein CASSLMTSGRYEQYV.

This chain connects TRBV7-2 to TRBJ2-3, with a weak D call TRBD2 (7 bases). CDR3 size: 16 residues. V was pared by 5 bases and J by 2 bases, with 17 bases between. From germline, CDR1 is SGHTA and CDR2 FQGNSA. The DNA for the CDR3 is TGTGCCAGCAGCCCCGCCGGAGGGGGGGTCACAGATACGCAGTATTTT. Amino acid sequence: CASSPAGGGVTDTQYF.

The gene calls are TRBV12-3 or TRBV12-4 and TRBJ1-1, with TRBD1 as a possible D gene (6 bases). Trimming took 3 bases from V and 5 from J, leaving 10 bases between them. This CDR3 spans 13 amino acids. The CDR3 reads CASSFGGRTEAFF. CDR3 coding DNA: TGTGCCAGCAGTTTCGGGGGGCGTACTGAAGCTTTCTTT.

This chain connects TRBV7-6 to TRBJ2-7; TRBD2 agrees at 8 bases. J lost 0 bases, V lost 5 bases, and 9 bases had no gene match. The germline gives CDR1 SGHVS, CDR2 FNYEAQ. CDR3 length: 16 residues. CDR3 loop: CASSDSGGGLSYEQYF. CDR3 nucleotides: TGTGCCAGCAGCGATTCCGGGGGGGGCCTCTCCTACGAGCAGTACTTC.

The chain couples TRBV6-2 or TRBV6-3 to TRBJ2-3, with 8 bases that match TRBD2. CDR3 length: 17 amino acids. V lost 2 bases, J lost 2 bases, and 9 bases stayed unmatched. Germline assignment: CDR1 MNHEY and CDR2 SVGEGT. DNA of the CDR3: TGTGCCAGCAGTTACCCTCCGTTTAGCGGGGTCACAGATACGCAGTATTTT. Translating it yields CASSYPPFSGVTDTQYF.

This clone appeared a single time. The V and J genes are TRBV5-1 and TRBJ2-2, with TRBD2 matching over 8 bases. CDR1 SGHRS and CDR2 YFSETQ come from the germline V gene. CDR3 length equals 15 residues. Trimming removed 1 base from V and 4 bases from J; junction bases left unmatched: 3. CDR3 region: CASSLTTSGTGELFF. In DNA, the CDR3 is TGCGCCAGCAGCTTGACAACTAGCGGCACCGGGGAGCTGTTTTTT.

This chain joins TRBV30 and TRBJ1-2; a possible D gene is TRBD1 (5 bases). Germline V lookup: CDR1 GTSNPN, CDR2 SVGIG (reference sequence). V was clipped by 0 bases and J by 8 bases, with 13 bases between them. The CDR3 runs 13 residues. The CDR3 sequence is CAWSVERQLGYTF. Here the CDR3 DNA reads TGTGCCTGGAGTGTAGAACGACAGTTGGGCTACACCTTC.

The V and J genes are TRBV6-1 and TRBJ2-3, with 8 bases lining up with TRBD1. Germline loops: CDR1 MNHNS, CDR2 SASEGT. This CDR3 is built from 15 residues. V was pared by 3 bases and J by 4 bases, with 6 bases of the junction left unmatched. CDR3 nucleotides: TGTGCCAGCAGTGAGAGGACAGGGAGGTCAGATACGCAGTATTTT. It is translated as CASSERTGRSDTQYF.

The CDR3: CASSTGTGAFRSYNSPLHF. CDR3 bases: TGTGCCAGCAGCACCGGGACAGGGGCGTTTCGCTCCTATAATTCACCCCTCCACTTT. The genes are TRBV7-2 and TRBJ1-6, with 10 bases matching TRBD1. This CDR3 contains 19 residues. With 5 bases clipped from V and 0 bases from J, the junction kept 10 bases outside the gene matches. Germline V gene sequence: CDR1 SGHTA, CDR2 FQGNSA.

This clone came up once. V gene TRBV7-9 combines with J gene TRBJ1-5; D gene ambiguous. Trimming removed 5 bases at V and 4 bases at J, with 12 bases between. The CDR3 runs to 14 residues. Per the germline V gene, CDR1 is SEHNR and CDR2 is FQNEAQ (reference sequence). CDR3 in DNA: TGTGCCAGCAGCCAGACTGCGGGGAATCAGCCCCAGCATTTT. Translation gives CASSQTAGNQPQHF.

The chain joins TRBV5-1 to TRBJ1-3; TRBD1 matches at 7 bases. V trimming: 3 bases; J trimming: 0 bases; junction bases outside the gene matches: 6. Per germline, CDR1 SGHRS and CDR2 YFSETQ. The CDR3 is made up of 16 amino acids. The CDR3 reads CASSSKGQASGNTIYF. The CDR3 nucleotides are TGCGCCAGCAGCTCGAAAGGACAGGCCTCTGGAAACACCATATATTTT.

Note on this clone: The sample carries other DNA sequences with the same CDR3. The rearrangement uses TRBV11-2 and TRBJ2-1, with TRBD1 identical over 8 bases. This CDR3 has 16 residues. J was trimmed by 0 bases and V by 1 base; bases with no gene match: 2. Germline V gene lookup returns CDR1 SGHAT and CDR2 FQNNGV. The CDR3 DNA reads TGTGCCAGCAGCTTAGGACAGGGGAGCTCCTACAATGAGCAGTTCTTC. This sequence encodes CASSLGQGSSYNEQFF.

The chain has TRBV7-9 and TRBJ1-3; unclear D gene. Trimming removed 1 base at V and 0 bases at J, with 7 bases between. The CDR3 consists of 15 residues. The germline V gene has CDR1 SEHNR and CDR2 FQNEAQ (reference sequence). CDR3 DNA: TGTGCCAGCAGCTTAGGGGCGCACTCTGGAAACACCATATATTTT. It is translated as CASSLGAHSGNTIYF.

The rearrangement links TRBV28 to TRBJ1-2, with 12 bases aligning to TRBD1. V lost 2 bases and J lost 8; bases outside the gene matches: 3. Germline CDR1 is MDHEN and CDR2 is SYDVKM. The CDR3 is made up of 14 amino acids. CDR3 amino acids: CASSLGTGGGGYTF. The CDR3 DNA follows: TGTGCCAGCAGTTTAGGGACAGGGGGCGGGGGCTACACCTTC.

The V and J genes are TRBV18 and TRBJ1-5; 9 positions match TRBD1. CDR1 is KGHSH and CDR2 is LQKENI in the germline V gene. The V and J ends lost 5 bases and 4 bases, in that order; junction bases with no gene match: 6. This CDR3 comprises 15 residues. The CDR3 nucleotides are TGTGCCAGCTCATACACAGGGGGCCGGAATCAGCCCCAGCATTTT. The encoded protein is CASSYTGGRNQPQHF.

This sequence joins TRBV20-1 and TRBJ2-7; a possible D gene is TRBD1 (6 bases). Germline CDR1 DFQATT, CDR2 SNEGSKA (reference sequence). With 2 bases removed from V and 5 bases from J, the gap between germline ends came to 7 bases. This CDR3 comprises 11 residues. The CDR3 bases are TGCAGTGCTAGACAGGGGAACGAGCAGTACTTC. Amino acid sequence: CSARQGNEQYF.

The rearrangement joins TRBV4-2 to TRBJ1-3, with 7 bases lining up with TRBD1. Germline V CDR1 and CDR2: LGHNA, YNFKEQ. The CDR3 is 15 residues long. The V segment lost 3 bases and the J segment 0 bases; nucleotides outside the gene matches: 2. CDR3 sequence (DNA): TGTGCCAGCAGCCAGACAGGGAACTCTGGAAACACCATATATTTT. It is translated as CASSQTGNSGNTIYF.